Listed below are T cell receptor beta chains from one sample, sequenced in a study of cytomegalovirus exposure and HLA in healthy donors. TCRdb keeps only in-frame clones here, not all; method: immunoSEQ multiplex PCR. The table shows about 120,000 clones, with around 63% occurring only once. The sequenced material came from PBMCs. These receptors were obtained from a man in his forties or fifties in good health and CMV-seropositive. Both conserved end residues are part of each CDR3. The D gene is left open where the match is weak. Rows may omit the clone size; those that give it use once, few, many or a size class.

cdr3_aa cdr3_nt d_call j_call v_call clone_size
CASSSRQGLETQYF TGTGCCAGCAGCTCACGACAGGGGCTCGAGACCCAGTACTTC TRBD1 TRBJ2-5 TRBV7-9 NA
CASSLAGTGRSETQYF TGTGCCAGCAGCCTCGCCGGGACAGGGCGTTCAGAGACCCAGTACTTC TRBD1 TRBJ2-5 TRBV7-3 NA
CATSRVRGGNTPDTQYF TGTGCCACCAGCAGAGTGAGGGGCGGGAACACACCAGATACGCAGTATTTT NA TRBJ2-3 TRBV15 NA
CASSSLSGGGYGYTF TGTGCCAGCAGCTCTTTGTCTGGGGGCGGATATGGCTACACCTTC NA TRBJ1-2 TRBV7-6 once
CAISGPSGKTGELFF TGTGCCATCAGTGGTCCCAGCGGGAAGACCGGGGAGCTGTTTTTT TRBD2 TRBJ2-2 TRBV10-3 NA
CASRYTGTGFPGELFF TGTGCCAGCAGGTATACCGGGACAGGGTTTCCCGGGGAGCTGTTTTTT TRBD1 TRBJ2-2 TRBV7-9 few
CASSRLAFRTQYF TGTGCCAGCAGCCGACTAGCTTTTCGGACCCAGTACTTC TRBD2 TRBJ2-5 TRBV28 NA
CASSVGLGLAGGSYEQYF TGTGCCAGCAGCGTAGGCTTGGGACTAGCGGGAGGGTCCTACGAGCAGTACTTC TRBD2 TRBJ2-7 TRBV9 NA
CASKDWEYTDTQYF TGTGCCAGCAAGGATTGGGAGTACACAGATACGCAGTATTTT NA TRBJ2-3 TRBV2 NA
CASSPRDRGSSGTEAFF TGTGCCAGCTCACCCCGGGACAGGGGGTCATCCGGCACTGAAGCTTTCTTT TRBD1 TRBJ1-1 TRBV18 NA
CATSSLDWARDTEAFF TGTGCCACCAGCAGCCTTGATTGGGCGAGGGACACTGAAGCTTTCTTT NA TRBJ1-1 TRBV15 NA